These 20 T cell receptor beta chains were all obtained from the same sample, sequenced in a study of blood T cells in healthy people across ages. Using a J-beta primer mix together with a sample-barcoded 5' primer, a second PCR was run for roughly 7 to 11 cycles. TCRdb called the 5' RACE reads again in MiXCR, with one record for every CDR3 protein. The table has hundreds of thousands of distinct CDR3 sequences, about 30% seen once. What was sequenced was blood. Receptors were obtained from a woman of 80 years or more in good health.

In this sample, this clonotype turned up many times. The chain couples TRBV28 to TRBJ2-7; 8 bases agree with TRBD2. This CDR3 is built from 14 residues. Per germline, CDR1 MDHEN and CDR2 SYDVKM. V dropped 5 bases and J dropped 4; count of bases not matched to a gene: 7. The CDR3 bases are TGTGCCAGCAGTGGACAGCCGGGAGGGTACGAGCAGTACTTC. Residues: CASSGQPGGYEQYF. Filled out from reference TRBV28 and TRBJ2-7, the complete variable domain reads DVKVTQSSRYLVKRTGEKVFLECVQDMDHENMFWYRQDPGLGLRLIYFSYDVKMKEKGDIPEGYSVSREKKERFSLILESASTNQTSMYLCASSGQPGGYEQYFGPGTRLTVT.

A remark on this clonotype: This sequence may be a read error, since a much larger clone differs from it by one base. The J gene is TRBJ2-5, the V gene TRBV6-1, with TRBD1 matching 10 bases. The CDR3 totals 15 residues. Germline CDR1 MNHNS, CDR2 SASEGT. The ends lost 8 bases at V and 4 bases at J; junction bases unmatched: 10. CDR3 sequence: CASGLSRDRGETQYF. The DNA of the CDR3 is TGTGCCAGCGGTCTGAGCCGGGACAGGGGAGAGACCCAGTACTTC.

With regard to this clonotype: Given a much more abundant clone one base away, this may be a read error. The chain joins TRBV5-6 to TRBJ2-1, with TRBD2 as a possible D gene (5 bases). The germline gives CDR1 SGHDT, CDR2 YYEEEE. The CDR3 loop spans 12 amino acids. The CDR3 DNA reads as TGTGCCGGCAGCCGCGGGTGGCATGAGCAGTTCTTC. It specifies CAGSRGWHEQFF.

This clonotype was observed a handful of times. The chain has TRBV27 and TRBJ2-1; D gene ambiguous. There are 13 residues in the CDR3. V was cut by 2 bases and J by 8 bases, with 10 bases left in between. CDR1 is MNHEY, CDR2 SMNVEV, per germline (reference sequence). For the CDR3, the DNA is TGTGCCAGCAGTTTAATTCCGGGTCATGAGCAGTTCTTC. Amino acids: CASSLIPGHEQFF.

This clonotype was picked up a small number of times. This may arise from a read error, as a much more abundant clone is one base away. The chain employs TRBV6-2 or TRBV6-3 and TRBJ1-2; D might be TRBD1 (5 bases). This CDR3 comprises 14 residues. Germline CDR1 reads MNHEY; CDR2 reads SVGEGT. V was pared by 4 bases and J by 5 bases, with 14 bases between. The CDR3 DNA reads TGTGCCAGCAGTTGCTCGTCAGGGTCGTATGGCTACACCTTC. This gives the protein CASSCSSGSYGYTF.

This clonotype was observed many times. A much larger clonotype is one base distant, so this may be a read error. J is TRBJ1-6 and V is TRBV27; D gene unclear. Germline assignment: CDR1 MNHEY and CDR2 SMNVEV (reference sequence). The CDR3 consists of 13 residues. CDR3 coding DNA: TGTGCCAGCAGTTACGGGCTGGGATCACCCCCCCACTTT. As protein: CASSYGLGSPPHF.

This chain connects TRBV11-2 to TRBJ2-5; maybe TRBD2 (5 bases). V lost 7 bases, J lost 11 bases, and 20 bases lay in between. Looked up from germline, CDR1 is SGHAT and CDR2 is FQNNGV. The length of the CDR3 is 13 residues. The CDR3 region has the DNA TGTGCCAGCACCATGACCGGGCTTGGGGAGCAGTACTTC. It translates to CASTMTGLGEQYF.

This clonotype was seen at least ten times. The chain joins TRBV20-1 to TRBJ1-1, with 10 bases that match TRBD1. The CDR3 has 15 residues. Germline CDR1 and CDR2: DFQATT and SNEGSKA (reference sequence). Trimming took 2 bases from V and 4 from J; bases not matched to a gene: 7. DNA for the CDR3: TGCAGTGCTAGACGGGACAGGGGACAATTCACTGAAGCTTTCTTT. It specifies CSARRDRGQFTEAFF.

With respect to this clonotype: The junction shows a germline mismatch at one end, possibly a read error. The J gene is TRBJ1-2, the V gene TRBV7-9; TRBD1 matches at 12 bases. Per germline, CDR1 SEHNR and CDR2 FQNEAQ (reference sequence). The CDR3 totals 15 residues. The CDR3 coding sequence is TGTGCCAACAGCTTGGGGACAGGGGGCAGCTATGGCTACACCTTC. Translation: CANSLGTGGSYGYTF.

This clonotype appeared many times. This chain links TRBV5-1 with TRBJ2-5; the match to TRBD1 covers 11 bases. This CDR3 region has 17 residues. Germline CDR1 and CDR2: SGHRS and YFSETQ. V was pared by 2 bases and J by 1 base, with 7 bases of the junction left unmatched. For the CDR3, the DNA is TGCGCCAGCAGCTTAATGGACAGGGGGCGCTTCCAAGAGACCCAGTACTTC. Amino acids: CASSLMDRGRFQETQYF.

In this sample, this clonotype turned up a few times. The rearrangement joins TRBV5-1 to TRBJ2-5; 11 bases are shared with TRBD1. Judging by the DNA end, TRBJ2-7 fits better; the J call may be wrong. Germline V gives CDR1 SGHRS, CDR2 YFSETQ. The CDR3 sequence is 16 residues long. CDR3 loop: CASSLAGRDRGVEQYF. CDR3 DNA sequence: TGCGCCAGCAGCTTGGCAGGCCGGGACAGGGGGGTCGAGCAGTACTTC.

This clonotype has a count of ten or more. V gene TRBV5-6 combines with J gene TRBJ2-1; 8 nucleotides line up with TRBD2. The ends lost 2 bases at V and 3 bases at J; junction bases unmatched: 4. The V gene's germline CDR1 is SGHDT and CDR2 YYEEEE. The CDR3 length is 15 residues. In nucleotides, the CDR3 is TGTGCCAGCAGCTTCCGGGGGGGAAGCTACAATGAGCAGTTCTTC. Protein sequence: CASSFRGGSYNEQFF.

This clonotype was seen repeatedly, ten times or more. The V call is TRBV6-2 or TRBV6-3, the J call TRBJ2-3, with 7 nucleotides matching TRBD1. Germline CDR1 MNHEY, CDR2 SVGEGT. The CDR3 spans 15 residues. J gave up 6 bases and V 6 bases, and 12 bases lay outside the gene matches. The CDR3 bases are TGTGCCAGCAGACTCGGGACAGTAGGACTGGATACGCAGTATTTT. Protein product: CASRLGTVGLDTQYF.

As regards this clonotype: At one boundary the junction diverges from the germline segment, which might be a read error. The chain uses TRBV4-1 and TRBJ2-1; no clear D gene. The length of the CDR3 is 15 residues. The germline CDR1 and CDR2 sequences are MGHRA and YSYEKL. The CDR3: CASSQETFSYNGQFF. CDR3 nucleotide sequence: TGCGCCAGCAGCCAAGAGACTTTCTCCTACAATGGGCAGTTCTTC.

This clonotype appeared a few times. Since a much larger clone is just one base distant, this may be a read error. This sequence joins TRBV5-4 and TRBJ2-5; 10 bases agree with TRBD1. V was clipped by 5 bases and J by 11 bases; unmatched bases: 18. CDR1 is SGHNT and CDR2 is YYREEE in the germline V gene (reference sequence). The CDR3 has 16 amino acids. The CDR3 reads CASRPVDRQGAGEQYF. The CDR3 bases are TGTGCCAGCAGGCCCGTTGACCGACAGGGGGCTGGGGAGCAGTACTTC.

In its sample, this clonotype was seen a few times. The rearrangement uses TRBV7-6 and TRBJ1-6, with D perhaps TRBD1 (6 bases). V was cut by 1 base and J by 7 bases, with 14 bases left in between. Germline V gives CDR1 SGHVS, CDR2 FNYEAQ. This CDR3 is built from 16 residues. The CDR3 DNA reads TGTGCCAGCAGCTTAGGTTCATGGGACACCAATTCACCCCTCCACTTT. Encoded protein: CASSLGSWDTNSPLHF.

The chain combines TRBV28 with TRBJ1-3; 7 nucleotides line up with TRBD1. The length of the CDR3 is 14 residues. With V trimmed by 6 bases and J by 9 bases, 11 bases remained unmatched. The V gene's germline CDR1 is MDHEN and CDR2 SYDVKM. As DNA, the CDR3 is TGTGCCAGCAGGGCAGGGGGAACCCATGGCACCATATATTTT. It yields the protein CASRAGGTHGTIYF.

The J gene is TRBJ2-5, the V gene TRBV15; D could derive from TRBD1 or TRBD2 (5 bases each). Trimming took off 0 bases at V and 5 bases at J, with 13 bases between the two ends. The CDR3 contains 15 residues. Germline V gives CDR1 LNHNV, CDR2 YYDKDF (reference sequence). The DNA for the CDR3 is TGTGCCACCAGCAGAGATCGGGACGATGTGGAGACCCAGTACTTC. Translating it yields CATSRDRDDVETQYF.

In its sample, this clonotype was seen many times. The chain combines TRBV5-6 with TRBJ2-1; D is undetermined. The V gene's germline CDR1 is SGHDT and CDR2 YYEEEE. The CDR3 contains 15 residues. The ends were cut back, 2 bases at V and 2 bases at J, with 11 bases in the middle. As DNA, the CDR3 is TGTGCCAGCAGCTTCGTAGGGTTTGCCTACAATGAGCAGTTCTTC. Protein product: CASSFVGFAYNEQFF. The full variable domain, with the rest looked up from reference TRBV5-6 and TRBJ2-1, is DAGVTQSPTHLIKTRGQQVTLRCSPKSGHDTVSWYQQALGQGPQFIFQYYEEEERQRGNFPDRFSGHQFPNYSSELNVNALLLGDSALYLCASSFVGFAYNEQFFGPGTRLTVL.

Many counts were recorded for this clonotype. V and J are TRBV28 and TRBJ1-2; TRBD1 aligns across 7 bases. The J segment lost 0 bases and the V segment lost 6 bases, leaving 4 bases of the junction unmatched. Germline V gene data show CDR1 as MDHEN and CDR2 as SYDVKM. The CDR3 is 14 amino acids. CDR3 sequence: CASRGGTANYGYTF. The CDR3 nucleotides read TGTGCCAGCAGGGGGGGGACAGCTAACTATGGCTACACCTTC.